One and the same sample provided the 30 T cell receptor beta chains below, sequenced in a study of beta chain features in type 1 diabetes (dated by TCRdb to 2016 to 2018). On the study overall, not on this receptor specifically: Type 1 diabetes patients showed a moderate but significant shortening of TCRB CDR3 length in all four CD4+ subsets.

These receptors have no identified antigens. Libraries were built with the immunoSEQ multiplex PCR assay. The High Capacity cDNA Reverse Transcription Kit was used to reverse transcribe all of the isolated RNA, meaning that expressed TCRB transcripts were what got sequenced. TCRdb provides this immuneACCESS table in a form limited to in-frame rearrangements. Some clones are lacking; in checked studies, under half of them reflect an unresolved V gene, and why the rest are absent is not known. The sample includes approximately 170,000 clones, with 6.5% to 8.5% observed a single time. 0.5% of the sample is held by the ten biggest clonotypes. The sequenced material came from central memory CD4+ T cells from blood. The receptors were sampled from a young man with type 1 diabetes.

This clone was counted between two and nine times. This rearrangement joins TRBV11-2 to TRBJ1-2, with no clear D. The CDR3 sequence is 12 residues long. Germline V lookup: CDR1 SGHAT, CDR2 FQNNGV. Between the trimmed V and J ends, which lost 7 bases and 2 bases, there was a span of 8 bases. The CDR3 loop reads CASKSGNYGYTF. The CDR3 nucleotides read TGTGCCAGCAAAAGCGGGAACTATGGCTACACCTTC.

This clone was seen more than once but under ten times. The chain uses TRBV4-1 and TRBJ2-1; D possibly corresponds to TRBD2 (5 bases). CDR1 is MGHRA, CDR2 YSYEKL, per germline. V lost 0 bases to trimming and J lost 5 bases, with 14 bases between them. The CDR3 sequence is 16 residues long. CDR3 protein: CASSQDRTGFDNEQFF. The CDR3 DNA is TGCGCCAGCAGCCAAGATAGGACTGGGTTCGACAATGAGCAGTTCTTC.

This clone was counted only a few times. As DNA, the CDR3 is TGCGCCAGCAGCCGACTGACCGGGACAGGGTCCTACAATGAGCAGTTCTTC. Protein: CASSRLTGTGSYNEQFF. The chain has TRBV4-3 and TRBJ2-1, with 9 bases fitting TRBD1. This CDR3 is 17 amino acids long. In germline, CDR1 is LGHNA, CDR2 YSLEER. The V and J ends lost 4 bases and 1 base, in that order; junction bases with no gene match: 8.

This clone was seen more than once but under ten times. The DNA for the CDR3 is TGCGCCAGCATTCCCGCGGGGAGAGATACGCAGTATTTT. The encoded protein is CASIPAGRDTQYF. V is TRBV5-1 and J is TRBJ2-3; D might be TRBD2 (6 bases). Trimming took 6 bases from V and 5 from J, leaving 13 bases between them. This CDR3 has 13 amino acids. The germline gives CDR1 SGHRS, CDR2 YFSETQ.

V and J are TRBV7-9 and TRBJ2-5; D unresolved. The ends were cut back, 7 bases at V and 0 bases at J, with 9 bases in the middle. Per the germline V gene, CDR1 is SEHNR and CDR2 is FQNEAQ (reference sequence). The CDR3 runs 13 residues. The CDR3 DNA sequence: TGTGCCAGCACCTCAAACTACCAAGAGACCCAGTACTTC. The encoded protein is CASTSNYQETQYF.

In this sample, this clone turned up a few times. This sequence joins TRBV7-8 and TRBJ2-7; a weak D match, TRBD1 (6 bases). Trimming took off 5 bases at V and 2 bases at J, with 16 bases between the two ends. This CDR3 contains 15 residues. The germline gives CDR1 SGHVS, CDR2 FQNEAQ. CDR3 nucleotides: TGTGCCAGCAGCATGCCGGGACACCCAGCCTACGAGCAGTACTTC. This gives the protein CASSMPGHPAYEQYF.

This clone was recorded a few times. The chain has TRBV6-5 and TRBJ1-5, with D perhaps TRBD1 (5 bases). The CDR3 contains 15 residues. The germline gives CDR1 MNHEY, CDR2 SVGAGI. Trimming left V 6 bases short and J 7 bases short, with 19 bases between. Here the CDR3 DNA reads TGTGCCAGCAGCCCGTCAAAGGGGTTTAAGCAGCCCCAGCATTTT. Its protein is CASSPSKGFKQPQHF.

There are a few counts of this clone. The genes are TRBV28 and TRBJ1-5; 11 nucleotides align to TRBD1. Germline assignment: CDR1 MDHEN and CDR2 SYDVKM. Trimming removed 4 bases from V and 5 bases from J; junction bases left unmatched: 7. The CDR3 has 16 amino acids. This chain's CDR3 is CASSSPGTGGYQPQHF. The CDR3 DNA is TGTGCCAGCAGTTCTCCTGGGACAGGGGGGTATCAGCCCCAGCATTTT.

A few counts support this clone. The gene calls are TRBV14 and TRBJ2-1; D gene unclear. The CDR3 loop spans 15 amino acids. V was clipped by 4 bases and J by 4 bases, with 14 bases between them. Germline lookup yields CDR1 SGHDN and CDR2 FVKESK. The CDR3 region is CASSRIARTYNEQFF. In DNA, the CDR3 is TGTGCCAGCAGCCGCATCGCCCGTACTTACAATGAGCAGTTCTTC.

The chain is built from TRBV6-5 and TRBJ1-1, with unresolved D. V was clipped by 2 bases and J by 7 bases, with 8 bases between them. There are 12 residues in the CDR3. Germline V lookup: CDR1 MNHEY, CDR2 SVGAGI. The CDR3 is CASSYLYGEAFF. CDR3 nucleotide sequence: TGTGCCAGCAGTTACCTGTACGGTGAAGCTTTCTTT.

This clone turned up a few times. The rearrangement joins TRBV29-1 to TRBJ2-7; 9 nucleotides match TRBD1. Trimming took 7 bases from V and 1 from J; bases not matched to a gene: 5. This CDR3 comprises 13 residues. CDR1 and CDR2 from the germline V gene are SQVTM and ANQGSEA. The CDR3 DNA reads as TGCAGCGCGGGACAGGGAATTTCCTACGAGCAGTACTTC. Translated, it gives CSAGQGISYEQYF.

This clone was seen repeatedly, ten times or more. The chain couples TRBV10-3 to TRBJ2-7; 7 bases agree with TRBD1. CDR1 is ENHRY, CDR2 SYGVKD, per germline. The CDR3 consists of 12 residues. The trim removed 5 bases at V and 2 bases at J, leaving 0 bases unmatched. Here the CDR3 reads CAISTGAYEQYF. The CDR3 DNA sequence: TGTGCCATCAGTACAGGGGCCTACGAGCAGTACTTC.

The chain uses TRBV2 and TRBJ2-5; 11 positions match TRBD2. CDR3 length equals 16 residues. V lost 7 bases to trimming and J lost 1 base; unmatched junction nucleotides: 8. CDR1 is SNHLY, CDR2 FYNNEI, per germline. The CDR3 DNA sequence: TGTGCCAGCACCGCGCGTAGCGGGAGGGCCCAAGAGACCCAGTACTTC. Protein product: CASTARSGRAQETQYF.

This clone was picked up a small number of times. The CDR3 nucleotides read TGTGCCAGCAGCCACGAGACAGGGTCCGGTTTTCAAGAGACCCAGTACTTC. Translated, it gives CASSHETGSGFQETQYF. The J gene is TRBJ2-5, the V gene TRBV14; 7 nucleotides align to TRBD1. From germline, CDR1 is SGHDN and CDR2 FVKESK. There are 17 residues in the CDR3. After removal of 3 bases from V and 2 bases from J, the junction contained 12 bases not matched to a gene.

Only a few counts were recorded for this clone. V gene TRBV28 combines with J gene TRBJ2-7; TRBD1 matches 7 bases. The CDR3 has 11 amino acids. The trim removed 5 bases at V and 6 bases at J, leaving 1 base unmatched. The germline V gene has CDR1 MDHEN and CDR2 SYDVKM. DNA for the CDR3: TGTGCCAGCAGTCGGGACAGCGAGCAGTACTTC. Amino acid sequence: CASSRDSEQYF.

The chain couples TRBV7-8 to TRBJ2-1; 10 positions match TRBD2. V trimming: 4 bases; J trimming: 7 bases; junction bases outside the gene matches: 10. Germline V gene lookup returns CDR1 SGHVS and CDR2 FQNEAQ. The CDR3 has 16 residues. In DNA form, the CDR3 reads TGTGCCAGCAGCTGGCTAGCGGGAGCGGGGATTAATGAGCAGTTCTTC. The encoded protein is CASSWLAGAGINEQFF.

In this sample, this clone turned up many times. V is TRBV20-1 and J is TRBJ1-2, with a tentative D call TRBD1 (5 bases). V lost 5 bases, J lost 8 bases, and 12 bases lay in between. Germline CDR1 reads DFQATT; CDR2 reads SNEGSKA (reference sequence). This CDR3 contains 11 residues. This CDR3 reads CSAEQAWGYTF. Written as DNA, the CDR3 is TGCAGTGCTGAACAGGCGTGGGGCTACACCTTC.

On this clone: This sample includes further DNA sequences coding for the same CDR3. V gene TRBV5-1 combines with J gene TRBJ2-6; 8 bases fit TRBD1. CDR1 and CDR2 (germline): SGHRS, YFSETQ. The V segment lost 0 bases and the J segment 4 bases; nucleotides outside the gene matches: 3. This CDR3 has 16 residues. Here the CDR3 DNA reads TGCGCCAGCAGCTTGGGACAGGGGAGCGGGGCCAACGTCCTGACTTTC. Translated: CASSLGQGSGANVLTF.

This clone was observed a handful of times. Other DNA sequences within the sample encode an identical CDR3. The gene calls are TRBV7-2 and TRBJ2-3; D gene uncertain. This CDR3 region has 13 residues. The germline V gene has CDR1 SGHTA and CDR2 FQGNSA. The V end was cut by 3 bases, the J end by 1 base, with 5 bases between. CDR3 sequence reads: CASSFRGTDTQYF. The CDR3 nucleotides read TGTGCCAGCAGCTTCCGCGGCACAGATACGCAGTATTTT.

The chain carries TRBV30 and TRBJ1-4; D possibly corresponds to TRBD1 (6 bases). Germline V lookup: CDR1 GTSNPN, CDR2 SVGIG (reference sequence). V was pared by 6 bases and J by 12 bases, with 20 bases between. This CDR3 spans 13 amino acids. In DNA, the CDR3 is TGTGCCTGTCCACGGAGCGCTGGGGGCCAACTGTTTTTT. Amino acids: CACPRSAGGQLFF.

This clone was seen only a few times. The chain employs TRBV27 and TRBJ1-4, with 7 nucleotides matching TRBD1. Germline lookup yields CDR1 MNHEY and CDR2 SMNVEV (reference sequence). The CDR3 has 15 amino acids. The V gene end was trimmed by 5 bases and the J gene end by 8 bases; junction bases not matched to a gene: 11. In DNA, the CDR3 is TGTGCCAGCAGTGTCAGACAGGGTGGAAACGAAAAACTGTTTTTT. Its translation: CASSVRQGGNEKLFF.

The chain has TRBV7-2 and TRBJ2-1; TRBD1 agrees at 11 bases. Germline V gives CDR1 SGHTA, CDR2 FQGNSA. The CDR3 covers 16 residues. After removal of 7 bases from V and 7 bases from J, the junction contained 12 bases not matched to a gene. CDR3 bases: TGTGCCAGCAACCCGTTGGGGACAGGGGGGTGGAATGAGCAGTTCTTC. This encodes CASNPLGTGGWNEQFF.

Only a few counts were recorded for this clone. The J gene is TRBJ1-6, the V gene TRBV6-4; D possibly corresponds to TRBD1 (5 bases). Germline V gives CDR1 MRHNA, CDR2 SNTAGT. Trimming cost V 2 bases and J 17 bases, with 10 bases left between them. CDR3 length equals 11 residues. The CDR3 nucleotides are TGTGCCAGCAGTGACGGGCTGACAGTCCACTTT. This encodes CASSDGLTVHF.

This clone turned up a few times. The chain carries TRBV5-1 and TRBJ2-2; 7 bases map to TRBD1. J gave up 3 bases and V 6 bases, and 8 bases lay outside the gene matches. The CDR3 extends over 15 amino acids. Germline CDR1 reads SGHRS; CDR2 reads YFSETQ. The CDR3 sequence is CASTSGQADTGELFF. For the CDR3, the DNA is TGCGCCAGCACCTCCGGACAGGCGGACACCGGGGAGCTGTTTTTT.

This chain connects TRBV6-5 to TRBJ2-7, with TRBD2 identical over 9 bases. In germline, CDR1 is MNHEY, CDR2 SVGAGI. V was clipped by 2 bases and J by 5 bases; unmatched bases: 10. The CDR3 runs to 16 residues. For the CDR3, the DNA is TGTGCCAGCAGTTACGTGCGGGAGGGCCAGATAGACGAGCAGTACTTC. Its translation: CASSYVREGQIDEQYF.

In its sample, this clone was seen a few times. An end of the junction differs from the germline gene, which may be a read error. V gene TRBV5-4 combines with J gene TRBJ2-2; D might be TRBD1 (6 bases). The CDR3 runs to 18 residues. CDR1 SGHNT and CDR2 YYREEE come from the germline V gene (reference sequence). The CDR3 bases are TGCGCCAGCAGCCACTTCGGGCTACAGGGCCTTAACACCGGGGAGCTGTTTTTT. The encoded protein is CASSHFGLQGLNTGELFF.

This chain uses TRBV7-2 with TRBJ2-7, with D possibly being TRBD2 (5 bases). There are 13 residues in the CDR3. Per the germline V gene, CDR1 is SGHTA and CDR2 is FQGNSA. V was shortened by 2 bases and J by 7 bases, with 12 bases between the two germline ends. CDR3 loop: CASSLQYEREQYF. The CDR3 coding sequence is TGTGCCAGCAGCTTACAATACGAGCGGGAGCAGTACTTC.

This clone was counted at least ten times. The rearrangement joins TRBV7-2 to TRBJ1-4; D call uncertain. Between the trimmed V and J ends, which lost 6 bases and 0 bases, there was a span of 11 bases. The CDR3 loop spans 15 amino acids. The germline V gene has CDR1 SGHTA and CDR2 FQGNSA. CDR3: CASSIQSATNEKLFF. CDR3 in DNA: TGTGCCAGCAGTATACAGAGTGCAACTAATGAAAAACTGTTTTTT. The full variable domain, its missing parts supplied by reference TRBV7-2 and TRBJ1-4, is GAGVSQSPSNKVTEKGKDVELRCDPISGHTALYWYRQSLGQGLEFLIYFQGNSAPDKSGLPSDRFSAERTGGSVSTLTIQRTQQEDSAVYLCASSIQSATNEKLFFGSGTQLSVL.

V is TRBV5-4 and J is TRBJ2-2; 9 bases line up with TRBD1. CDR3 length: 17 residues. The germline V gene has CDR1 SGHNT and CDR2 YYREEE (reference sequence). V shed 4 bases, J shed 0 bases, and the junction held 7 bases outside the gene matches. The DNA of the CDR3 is TGTGCCAGCAGCGCAAGGACAGGGGCATCGAACACCGGGGAGCTGTTTTTT. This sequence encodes CASSARTGASNTGELFF. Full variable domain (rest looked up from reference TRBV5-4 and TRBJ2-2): ETGVTQSPTHLIKTRGQQVTLRCSSQSGHNTVSWYQQALGQGPQFIFQYYREEENGRGNFPPRFSGLQFPNYSSELNVNALELDDSALYLCASSARTGASNTGELFFGEGSRLTVL.

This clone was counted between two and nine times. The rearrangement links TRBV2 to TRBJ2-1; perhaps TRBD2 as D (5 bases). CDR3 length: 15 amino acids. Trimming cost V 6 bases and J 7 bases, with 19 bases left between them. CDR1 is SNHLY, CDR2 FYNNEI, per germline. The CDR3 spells CASRGVQPFLNEQFF. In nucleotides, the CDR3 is TGTGCCAGCAGGGGAGTCCAGCCTTTTTTAAATGAGCAGTTCTTC. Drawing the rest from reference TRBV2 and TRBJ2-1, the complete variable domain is EPEVTQTPSHQVTQMGQEVILRCVPISNHLYFYWYRQILGQKVEFLVSFYNNEISEKSEIFDDQFSVERPDGSNFTLKIRSTKLEDSAMYFCASRGVQPFLNEQFFGPGTRLTVL.